This entry concerns a single TCR beta chain. Methods used by the authors: Amplified reference gene primers provided the basis for estimating nucleated cell counts. Sequencing used immunoSEQ multiplex PCR; TCRdb keeps in-frame clones, though not all of them. The DNA was the basis for D and trimming; V, J and clone size are from that table. The sample shows some 110,000 clones, roughly 88% of them seen only once. The sample originates from a study of blood T cell repertoires in COVID-19. Study information: Whether acute or convalescent, the COVID-19 samples came from the United States, Italy and Spain. T cells, B-cell-depleted T cells, or PBMCs supplied cDNA or gDNA.

V shed 6 bases, J shed 5 bases, and the junction held 11 bases outside the gene matches. CDR1 and CDR2 from the germline V gene are MNHEY and SVGAGI. The CDR3 has 15 residues. This clonotype was obtained from a woman between 70 and 85 years old with acute or convalescent COVID-19. The V gene is TRBV6-5, the J gene TRBJ2-7; 9 bases match TRBD1. Sequencing was carried out using peripheral blood. This chain's CDR3 is CASRRAGTGPNEQYF. CDR3 in DNA: TGTGCCAGCAGGAGGGCCGGGACAGGGCCCAACGAGCAGTACTTC.